This T cell receptor beta chain was sequenced during a study of blood T cells in healthy people across ages. Germline V gene lookup returns CDR1 SGHTA and CDR2 FQGNSA. V shed 1 base and J 5 bases; nucleotides not matched to a gene: 7. CDR3 length: 15 residues. A remark on this clonotype: Its antigen is undetermined.

The second PCR ran 7 to 11 cycles with a sample-barcoded 5' primer and J-beta primers. MiXCR was run by TCRdb on the 5' RACE reads, yielding one entry per CDR3 protein. The sample lists almost 1 million distinct CDR3 sequences, 45% to 60% occurring once. Study-wide points: With donor CMV status unknown, expanded clonotype changes were possibly confounded.

The material sequenced was blood. The chain employs TRBV7-2 and TRBJ2-5, with 7 bases fitting TRBD2. This receptor was taken from a woman aged 55 to 70 in good health. The CDR3 DNA reads as TGTGCCAGCAGCTTAGGTGGCATCGGGGGGGAGACCCAGTACTTC. Protein: CASSLGGIGGETQYF.